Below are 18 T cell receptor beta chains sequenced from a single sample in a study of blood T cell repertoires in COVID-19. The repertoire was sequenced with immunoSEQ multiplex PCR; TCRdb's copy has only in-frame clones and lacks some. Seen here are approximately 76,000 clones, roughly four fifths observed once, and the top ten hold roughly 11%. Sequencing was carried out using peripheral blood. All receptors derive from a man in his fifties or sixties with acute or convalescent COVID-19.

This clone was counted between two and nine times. Here the CDR3 reads CASSPPLGTEVIFNQPQHF. The CDR3 nucleotides are TGTGCCAGCAGTCCCCCCCTCGGGACAGAGGTCATTTTCAATCAGCCCCAGCATTTT. This chain joins TRBV6-6 and TRBJ1-5; TRBD1 aligns across 7 bases. The CDR3 has 19 residues. The ends lost 5 bases at V and 3 bases at J; junction bases unmatched: 19. Germline values: CDR1 MNHNY, CDR2 SVGAGI (reference sequence).

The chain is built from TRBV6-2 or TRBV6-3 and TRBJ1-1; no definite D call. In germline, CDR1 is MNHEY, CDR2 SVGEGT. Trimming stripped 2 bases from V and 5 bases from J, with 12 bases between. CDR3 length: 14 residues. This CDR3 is CASSYEEGWTEAFF. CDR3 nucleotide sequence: TGTGCCAGCAGTTACGAGGAGGGATGGACTGAAGCTTTCTTT.

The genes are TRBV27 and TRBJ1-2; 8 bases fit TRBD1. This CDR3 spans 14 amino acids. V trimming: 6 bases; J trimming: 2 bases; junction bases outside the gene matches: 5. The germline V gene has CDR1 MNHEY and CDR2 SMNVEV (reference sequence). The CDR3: CASSRQGRNYGYTF. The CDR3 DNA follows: TGTGCCAGCAGCCGACAGGGGAGGAACTATGGCTACACCTTC.

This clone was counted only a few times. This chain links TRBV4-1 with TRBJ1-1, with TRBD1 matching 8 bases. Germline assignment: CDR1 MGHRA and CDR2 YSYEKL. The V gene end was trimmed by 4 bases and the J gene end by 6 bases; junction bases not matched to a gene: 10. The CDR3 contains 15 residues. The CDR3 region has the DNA TGCGCCAGCAGCCTTAGAGACAGGGGTGGCCCTGAAGCTTTCTTT. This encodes CASSLRDRGGPEAFF.

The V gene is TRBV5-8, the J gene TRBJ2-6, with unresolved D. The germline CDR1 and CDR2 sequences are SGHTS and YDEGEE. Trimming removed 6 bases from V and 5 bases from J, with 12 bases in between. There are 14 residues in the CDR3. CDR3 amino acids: CASTRVRRANVLTF. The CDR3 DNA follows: TGTGCCAGCACTCGGGTTCGGAGGGCCAACGTCCTGACTTTC.

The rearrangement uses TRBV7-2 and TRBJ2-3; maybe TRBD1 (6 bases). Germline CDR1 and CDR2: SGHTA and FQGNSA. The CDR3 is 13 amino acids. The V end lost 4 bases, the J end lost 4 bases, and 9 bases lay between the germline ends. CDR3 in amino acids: CASSSYRADTQYF. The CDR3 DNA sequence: TGTGCCAGCAGCTCGTACAGGGCAGATACGCAGTATTTT.

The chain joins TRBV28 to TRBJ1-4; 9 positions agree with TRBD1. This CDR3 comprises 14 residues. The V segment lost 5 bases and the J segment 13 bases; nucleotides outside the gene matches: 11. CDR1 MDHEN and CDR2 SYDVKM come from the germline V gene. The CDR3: CASSPGQGLLGLFF. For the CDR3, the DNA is TGTGCCAGCAGTCCCGGACAGGGGTTGTTAGGACTGTTTTTT.

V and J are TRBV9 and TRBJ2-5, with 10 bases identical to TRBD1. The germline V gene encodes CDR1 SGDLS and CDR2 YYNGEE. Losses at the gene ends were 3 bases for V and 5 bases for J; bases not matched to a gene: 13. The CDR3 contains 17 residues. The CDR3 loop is CASSAQTGGHRGETQYF. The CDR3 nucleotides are TGTGCCAGCAGCGCCCAGACAGGGGGCCATCGGGGGGAGACCCAGTACTTC.

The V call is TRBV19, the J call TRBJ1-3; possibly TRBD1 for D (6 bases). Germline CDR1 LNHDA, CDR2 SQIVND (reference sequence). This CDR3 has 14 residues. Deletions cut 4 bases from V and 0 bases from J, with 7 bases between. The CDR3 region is CASSKGHSGNTIYF. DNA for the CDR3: TGTGCCAGTAGTAAGGGACACTCTGGAAACACCATATATTTT.

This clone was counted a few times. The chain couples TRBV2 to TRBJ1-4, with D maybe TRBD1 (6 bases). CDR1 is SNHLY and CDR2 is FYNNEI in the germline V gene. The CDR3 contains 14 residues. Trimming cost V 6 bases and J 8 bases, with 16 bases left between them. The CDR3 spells CASRTQGVREKLFF. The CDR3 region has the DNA TGTGCCAGCAGGACACAGGGAGTGAGGGAAAAACTGTTTTTT.

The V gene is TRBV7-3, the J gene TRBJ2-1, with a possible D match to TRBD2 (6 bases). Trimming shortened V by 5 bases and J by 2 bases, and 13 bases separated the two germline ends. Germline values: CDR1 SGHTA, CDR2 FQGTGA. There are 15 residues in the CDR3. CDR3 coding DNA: TGTGCCAGCAGCCCGCAGGAGGGCACCTACAATGAGCAGTTCTTC. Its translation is CASSPQEGTYNEQFF.

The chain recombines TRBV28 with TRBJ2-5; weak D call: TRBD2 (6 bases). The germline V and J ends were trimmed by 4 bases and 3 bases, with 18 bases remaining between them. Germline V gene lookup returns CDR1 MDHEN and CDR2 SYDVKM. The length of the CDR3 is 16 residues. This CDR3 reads CASSSIGRGPKETQYF. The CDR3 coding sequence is TGTGCCAGCAGTTCAATTGGGCGGGGACCCAAAGAGACCCAGTACTTC.

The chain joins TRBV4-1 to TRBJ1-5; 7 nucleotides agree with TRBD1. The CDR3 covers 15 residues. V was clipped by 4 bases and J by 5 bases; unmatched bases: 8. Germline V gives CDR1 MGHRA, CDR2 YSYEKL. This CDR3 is CASSPDREEDQPQHF. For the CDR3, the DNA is TGCGCCAGCAGCCCAGACAGGGAGGAGGATCAGCCCCAGCATTTT.

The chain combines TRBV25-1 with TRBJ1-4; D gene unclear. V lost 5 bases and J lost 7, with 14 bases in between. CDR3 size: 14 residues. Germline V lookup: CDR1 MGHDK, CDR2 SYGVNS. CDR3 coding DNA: TGTGCCAGCAGTCTTTCTAGAGGAGCTGAAAAACTGTTTTTT. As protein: CASSLSRGAEKLFF.

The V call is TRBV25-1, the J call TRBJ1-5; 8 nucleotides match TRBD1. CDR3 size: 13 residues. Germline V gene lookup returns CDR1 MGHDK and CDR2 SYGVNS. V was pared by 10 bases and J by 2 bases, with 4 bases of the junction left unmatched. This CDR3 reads CATSTGGNQPQHF. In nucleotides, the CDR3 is TGTGCCACCTCGACAGGGGGCAATCAGCCCCAGCATTTT.

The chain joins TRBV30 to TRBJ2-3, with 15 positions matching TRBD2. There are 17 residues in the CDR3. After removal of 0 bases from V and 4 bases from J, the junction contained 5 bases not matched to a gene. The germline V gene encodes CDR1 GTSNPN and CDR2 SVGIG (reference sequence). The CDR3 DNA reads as TGTGCCTGGAGTGTAACTCGGACTAGCGGGGGGGCAGATACGCAGTATTTT. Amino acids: CAWSVTRTSGGADTQYF. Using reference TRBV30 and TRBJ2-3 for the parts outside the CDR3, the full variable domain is SQTIHQWPATLVQPVGSPLSLECTVEGTSNPNLYWYRQAAGRGLQLLFYSVGIGQISSEVPQNLSASRPQDRQFILSSKKLLLSDSGFYLCAWSVTRTSGGADTQYFGPGTRLTVL.

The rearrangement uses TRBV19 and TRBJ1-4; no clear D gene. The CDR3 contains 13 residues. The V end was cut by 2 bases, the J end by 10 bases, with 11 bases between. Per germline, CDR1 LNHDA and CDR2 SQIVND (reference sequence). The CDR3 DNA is TGTGCCAGTAGTATACCCCCGACGGGAAAACTGTTTTTT. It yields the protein CASSIPPTGKLFF.

DNA for the CDR3: TGTGCCAGCACCCGCGACAGGGGGCACCAAGAGACCCAGTACTTC. Protein: CASTRDRGHQETQYF. This chain connects TRBV2 to TRBJ2-5; TRBD1 matches 10 bases. The CDR3 totals 15 residues. The germline gives CDR1 SNHLY, CDR2 FYNNEI. The V and J ends lost 7 bases and 0 bases, in that order; junction bases with no gene match: 5.